The entry below describes one TCR beta chain. Its specificity is unknown. Time point: late sampling 161 to 241 days after vaccination in a few convalescent patients. The treatment denotes: roughly 10-day PBMC culture with coronavirus spike peptide pools or control peptides (ViraFEST assay). Trimming removed 10 bases from V and 5 bases from J, with 20 bases in between. In germline, CDR1 is SGHTA, CDR2 FQGNSA. The CDR3 is 14 amino acids. This sample is drawn from a study of vaccination and CD4 T cells after COVID-19. Study-wide context: Convalescent cases consisted of six males and four females, of whom two were Hispanic. Median time from COVID diagnosis to post-COVID sampling was over 85 days (35 to 161). At a median 72 days (range 14 to 241) after dose two, post-vaccine samples were obtained.

The study sequenced cultured CD4+ T cell DNA using the Oncomine TCR Beta short-read assay. TCRdb fed the PCR reads into MiXCR, producing one record per CDR3 protein. The sample gives some 24,000 distinct CDR3 sequences, 40% to 50% of which show up once; around 4.4% is in the top ten. The sequenced sample was CD4+ T cells from blood, cultured in vitro, obtained about 7 months after SARS-CoV-2 vaccination. The rearrangement uses TRBV7-2 and TRBJ2-5; D perhaps matches TRBD2 (6 bases). The receptor was isolated from a human donor who had recovered from COVID-19. CDR3: CATTTVGGFETQYF. CDR3 DNA: TGTGCCACCACCACGGTGGGGGGTTTCGAGACCCAGTACTTC.